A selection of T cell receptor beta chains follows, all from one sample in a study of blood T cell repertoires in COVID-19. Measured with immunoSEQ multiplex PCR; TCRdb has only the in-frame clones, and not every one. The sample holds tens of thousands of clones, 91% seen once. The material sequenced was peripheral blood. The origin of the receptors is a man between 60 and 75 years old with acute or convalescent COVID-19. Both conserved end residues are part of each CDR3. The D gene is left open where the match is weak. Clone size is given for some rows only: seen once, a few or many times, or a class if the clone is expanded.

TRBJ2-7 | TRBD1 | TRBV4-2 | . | CASSPPAGTGLAYEQYF | TGTGCCAGCAGCCCCCCGGCGGGGACAGGGTTAGCCTACGAGCAGTACTTC
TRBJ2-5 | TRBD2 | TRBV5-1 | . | CASNGGDLLETQYF | TGCGCCAGCAATGGGGGGGATTTGTTGGAGACCCAGTACTTC
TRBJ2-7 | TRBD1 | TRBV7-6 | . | CASSLAPSGQGIPYEQYF | TGTGCCAGCAGCTTAGCGCCTTCGGGACAGGGGATCCCCTACGAGCAGTACTTC
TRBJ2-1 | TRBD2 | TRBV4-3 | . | CASSQDLAGLAGVGYNEQFF | TGCGCCAGCAGCCAAGATCTCGCGGGACTAGCGGGAGTGGGCTACAATGAGCAGTTCTTC
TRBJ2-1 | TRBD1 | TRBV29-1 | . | CSVEGQGYNEQFF | TGCAGCGTTGAGGGACAGGGCTACAATGAGCAGTTCTTC
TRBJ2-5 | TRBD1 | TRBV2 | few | CASIDGGQGQETQYF | TGTGCCAGCATTGATGGGGGACAGGGCCAAGAGACCCAGTACTTC
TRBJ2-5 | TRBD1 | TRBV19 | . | CASSWGQSKETQYF | TGTGCCAGTAGTTGGGGACAGAGTAAAGAGACCCAGTACTTC
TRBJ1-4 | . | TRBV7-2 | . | CASSPRTGFLPTNEKLFF | TGTGCCAGCAGCCCCCGAACAGGATTCCTTCCAACTAATGAAAAACTGTTTTTT
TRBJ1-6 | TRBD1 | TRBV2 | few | CASSDPGTGGYYNSPLHF | TGTGCCAGCAGTGATCCCGGGACAGGGGGTTACTATAATTCACCCCTCCACTTT
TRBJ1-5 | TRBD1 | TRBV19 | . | CASSSPPGGVNQPQHF | TGTGCCAGTAGCTCCCCCCCAGGGGGCGTGAATCAGCCCCAGCATTTT
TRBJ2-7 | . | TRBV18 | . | CASSPGAESEQYF | TGTGCCAGCTCACCGGGGGCCGAAAGCGAGCAGTACTTC
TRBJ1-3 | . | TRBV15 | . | CATSAGDSGNTIYF | TGTGCCACCAGCGCAGGGGATTCTGGAAACACCATATATTTT
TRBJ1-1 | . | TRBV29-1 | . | CSVGTGGAGTEAFF | TGCAGCGTCGGAACCGGGGGGGCAGGCACTGAAGCTTTCTTT
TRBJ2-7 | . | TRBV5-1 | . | CASSSGGTAAYEQYF | TGCGCCAGCAGCTCAGGGGGGACAGCCGCCTACGAGCAGTACTTC
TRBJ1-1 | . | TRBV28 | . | CASSSPRSRMNTEAFF | TGTGCCAGCAGTTCCCCGCGAAGTAGAATGAACACTGAAGCTTTCTTT
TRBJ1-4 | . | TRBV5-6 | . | CASSFGTTVGKLFF | TGTGCCAGCAGCTTTGGGACAACGGTTGGAAAACTGTTTTTT
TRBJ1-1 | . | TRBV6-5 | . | CASSYSRRMNTEAFF | TGTGCCAGCAGTTACTCCAGGCGCATGAACACTGAAGCTTTCTTT
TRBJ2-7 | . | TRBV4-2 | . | CASSPLSDVSGVYEQYF | .
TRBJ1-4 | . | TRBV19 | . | CASSTGLNEKLFF | TGTGCCAGTAGTACAGGACTAAATGAAAAACTGTTTTTT
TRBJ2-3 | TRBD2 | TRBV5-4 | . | CASSLSGRIIDTQYF | TGTGCCAGCAGCCTTAGCGGGAGGATAATAGATACGCAGTATTTT
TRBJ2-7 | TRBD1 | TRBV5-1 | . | CASSSGQGLGYEQYF | TGCGCCAGCAGCTCAGGACAGGGGTTGGGGTACGAGCAGTACTTC
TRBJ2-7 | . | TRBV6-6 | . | CASRRGPAREDEQYF | TGTGCCAGCCGCAGGGGCCCGGCGAGGGAAGACGAGCAGTACTTC
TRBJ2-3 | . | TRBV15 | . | CAVSKGGRERTDTQYF | TGTGCCGTATCGAAGGGGGGGCGGGAGCGCACAGATACGCAGTATTTT
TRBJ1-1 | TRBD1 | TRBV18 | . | CASSPAGQYYSWGTEAFF | TGTGCCAGCTCACCGGCGGGACAGTACTATTCATGGGGGACTGAAGCTTTCTTT
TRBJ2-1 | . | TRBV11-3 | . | CASSGEGGYNEQFF | TGTGCCAGCAGCGGGGAGGGGGGCTACAATGAGCAGTTCTTC
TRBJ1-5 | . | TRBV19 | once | CASSRGDSNQPQHF | TGTGCCAGTAGTAGGGGGGATAGCAATCAGCCCCAGCATTTT
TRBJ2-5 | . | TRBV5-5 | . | CASSLEVGSEETQYF | TGTGCCAGCAGCTTGGAGGTAGGGAGTGAAGAGACCCAGTACTTC
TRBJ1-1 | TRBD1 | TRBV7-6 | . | CASSPQQGTNTEAFF | TGTGCCAGCAGCCCACAACAGGGGACGAACACTGAAGCTTTCTTT
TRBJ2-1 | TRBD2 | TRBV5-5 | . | CASSWEVVGRGFNEQFF | TGTGCCAGCAGCTGGGAGGTAGTAGGGAGGGGCTTCAATGAGCAGTTCTTC
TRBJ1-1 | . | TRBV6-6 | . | CASSLTSTPNTEAFF | TGTGCCAGCAGTCTAACCTCGACACCGAACACTGAAGCTTTCTTT
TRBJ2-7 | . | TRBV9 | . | CASSVGGSGTYEQYF | TGTGCCAGCAGCGTAGGGGGTAGCGGCACCTACGAGCAGTACTTC
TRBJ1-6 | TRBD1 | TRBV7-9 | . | CASSTQGAGNSPLHF | TGTGCCAGCAGCACACAGGGGGCAGGGAATTCACCCCTCCACTTT
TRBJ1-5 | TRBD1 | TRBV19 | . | CASSGQGRGTDQPQHF | TGTGCCAGTAGTGGACAGGGTCGGGGGACCGATCAGCCCCAGCATTTT
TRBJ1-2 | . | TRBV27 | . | CASSLLSGGGVSGYTF | TGTGCCAGCAGTTTATTATCGGGGGGCGGAGTGTCCGGCTACACCTTC
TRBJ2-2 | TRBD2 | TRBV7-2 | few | CASRRLAGVRGTGELFF | TGTGCCAGCAGGAGACTAGCGGGAGTAAGGGGCACCGGGGAGCTGTTTTTT
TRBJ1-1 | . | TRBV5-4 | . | CASSLLQSPGEAFF | TGTGCCAGCAGCTTGTTACAGTCGCCAGGTGAAGCTTTCTTT
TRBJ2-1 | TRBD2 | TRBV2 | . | CATRGYPGGEQFF | TGTGCCACCAGGGGCTACCCGGGAGGGGAGCAGTTCTTC
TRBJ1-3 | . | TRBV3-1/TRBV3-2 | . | CASSQDRANGNTIYF | TGTGCCAGCAGCCAAGACAGGGCTAATGGAAACACCATATATTTT
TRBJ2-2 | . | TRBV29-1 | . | CSVENPGSNTGELFF | TGCAGCGTTGAGAACCCGGGTTCGAACACCGGGGAGCTGTTTTTT
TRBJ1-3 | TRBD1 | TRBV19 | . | CASSERAPVGGNGNTIYF | TGTGCCAGTAGTGAACGAGCGCCCGTAGGGGGCAATGGAAACACCATATATTTT
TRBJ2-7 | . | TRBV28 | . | CASRTGVGYEQYF | TGTGCCAGCAGGACGGGAGTAGGGTACGAGCAGTACTTC
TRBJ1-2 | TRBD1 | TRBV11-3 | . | CASSLDGTGRGYTF | TGTGCCAGCAGCTTAGACGGGACAGGGAGAGGCTACACCTTC
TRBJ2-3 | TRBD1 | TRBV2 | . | CASSPATGGRTDTQYF | TGTGCCAGCAGCCCGGCGACAGGGGGACGCACAGATACGCAGTATTTT
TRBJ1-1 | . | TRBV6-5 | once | CASSYSPGDTEAFF | TGTGCCAGCAGTTACTCCCCGGGGGACACTGAAGCTTTCTTT
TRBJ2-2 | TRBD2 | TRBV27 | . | CASSLTIAGAGGELFF | TGTGCCAGCAGTTTAACCATAGCGGGAGCGGGCGGGGAGCTGTTTTTT
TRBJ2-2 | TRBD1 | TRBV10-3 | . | CAIYGQGGTGELFF | TGTGCCATCTATGGACAGGGCGGGACCGGGGAGCTGTTTTTT
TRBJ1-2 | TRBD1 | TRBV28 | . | CASQNSRPGQGENYGYTF | TGTGCCAGCCAAAATAGTCGGCCAGGACAGGGGGAAAACTATGGCTACACCTTC
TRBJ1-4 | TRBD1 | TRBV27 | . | CASSFLGQGAKEKLFF | TGTGCCAGCAGTTTCCTCGGACAGGGGGCTAAGGAAAAACTGTTTTTT